These 8 T cell receptor beta chains were all obtained from the same sample, sequenced in a study of blood T cell repertoires in COVID-19. Profiling relied on immunoSEQ multiplex PCR, and the TCRdb table lists in-frame clones only, not all of them. The sample yields under 45,000 clones, under 90% seen once. The specimen sequenced was peripheral blood. These receptors originate from a human donor in a cohort sampled during active COVID-19.

The gene calls are TRBV5-4 and TRBJ1-2, with 9 positions matching TRBD1. The ends lost 3 bases at V and 4 bases at J; junction bases unmatched: 4. This CDR3 region has 14 residues. The germline V gene encodes CDR1 SGHNT and CDR2 YYREEE (reference sequence). CDR3 nucleotides: TGTGCCAGCAGCTCCCAGACAGGGGGCTATGGCTACACCTTC. Protein sequence: CASSSQTGGYGYTF.

The chain recombines TRBV6-2 or TRBV6-3 with TRBJ1-1, with D hard to call. The length of the CDR3 is 14 residues. The V end was cut by 2 bases, the J end by 1 base, with 8 bases between. The V gene's germline CDR1 is MNHEY and CDR2 SVGEGT. The CDR3 spells CASSYTGPNTEAFF. The CDR3 bases are TGTGCCAGCAGTTACACCGGTCCGAACACTGAAGCTTTCTTT.

The chain recombines TRBV5-5 with TRBJ1-2; no clear D gene. The CDR3 is 12 amino acids. V was cut by 0 bases and J by 5 bases, with 5 bases left in between. Per the germline V gene, CDR1 is SGHKS and CDR2 is YYEKEE (reference sequence). The DNA for the CDR3 is TGTGCCAGCAGCTTGGCAGGTTATGGCTACACCTTC. Amino acids: CASSLAGYGYTF.

The rearrangement uses TRBV27 and TRBJ2-7; maybe TRBD1 (6 bases). V was trimmed by 7 bases and J by 1 base, leaving 20 bases between them. The germline V gene encodes CDR1 MNHEY and CDR2 SMNVEV (reference sequence). The CDR3 runs 16 residues. The CDR3 region has the DNA TGTGCCAGCAAGCCCTCAGCCGGGACAATATCCTACGAGCAGTACTTC. Translation: CASKPSAGTISYEQYF.

The J gene is TRBJ2-6, the V gene TRBV11-2; D might be TRBD2 (7 bases). With 2 bases removed from V and 1 base from J, the gap between germline ends came to 15 bases. The germline V gene encodes CDR1 SGHAT and CDR2 FQNNGV. The CDR3 is 18 residues long. The CDR3 is CASSLLRGPSSGANVLTF. The CDR3 DNA sequence: TGTGCCAGCAGCTTATTGCGGGGGCCCTCTTCTGGGGCCAACGTCCTGACTTTC.

The V gene is TRBV7-9, the J gene TRBJ2-7, with 7 bases aligning to TRBD1. V dropped 5 bases and J dropped 1; count of bases not matched to a gene: 11. Germline CDR1 SEHNR, CDR2 FQNEAQ (reference sequence). There are 16 residues in the CDR3. The CDR3 DNA sequence: TGTGCCAGCAGCGCGTCCCGGGACAGAGGATCCTACGAGCAGTACTTC. Translated: CASSASRDRGSYEQYF.

The chain employs TRBV6-5 and TRBJ1-2, with 8 positions matching TRBD1. CDR3 length equals 16 residues. V dropped 0 bases and J dropped 7; count of bases not matched to a gene: 10. Germline CDR1 MNHEY, CDR2 SVGAGI. The CDR3 sequence: CASSYSATGVGGGYTF. The CDR3 DNA reads as TGTGCCAGCAGTTACTCTGCGACAGGGGTTGGTGGTGGCTACACCTTC.

The chain has TRBV6-5 and TRBJ1-5; TRBD1 agrees at 9 bases. With V trimmed by 4 bases and J by 3 bases, 7 bases remained unmatched. Germline V CDR1 and CDR2: MNHEY, SVGAGI. The CDR3 runs 16 residues. CDR3: CASSSSGTGLNQPQHF. The CDR3 bases are TGTGCCAGCAGTTCGTCCGGGACAGGGCTCAATCAGCCCCAGCATTTT.